Given below is one T cell receptor (beta chain) in context. Its target is unknown. Unique molecular identifiers were built into the TCRbeta library. TCRdb independently ran MiXCR on the PCR reads; one entry per CDR3 protein. The data show about 980,000 distinct CDR3 sequences, with about 31% seen just once and over 25% held by the top ten. This CDR3 has 15 residues. Trimming stripped 4 bases from V and 1 base from J, with 13 bases between. The germline V gene encodes CDR1 LGHNA and CDR2 YSLEER. The data are from a study of T-cell reconstitution after alpha-beta-depleted transplantation in children. General observations from the study: Some patients owed their high day-60 TCRbeta diversity to surviving recipient T cells and thymic progenitors. As was reported, about two months after transplant, alpha-beta T cells came from several hundred expanded graft clones. After one year, T-cell counts and TCRbeta diversity mostly came from new T cells.

The sample was PBMCs, mostly from graft donor cells, taken 360 days after TCRalphabeta/CD19-depleted stem cell transplant. The receptor was derived from a boy younger than two who had a stem cell transplant for SCID, so the T cells may come from the graft donor. This sequence joins TRBV4-3 and TRBJ1-1; the D is unclear. The CDR3 nucleotides read TGCGCCAGCAGCCGGGCCAACCTGGGGAACACTGAAGCTTTCTTT. It yields the protein CASSRANLGNTEAFF.